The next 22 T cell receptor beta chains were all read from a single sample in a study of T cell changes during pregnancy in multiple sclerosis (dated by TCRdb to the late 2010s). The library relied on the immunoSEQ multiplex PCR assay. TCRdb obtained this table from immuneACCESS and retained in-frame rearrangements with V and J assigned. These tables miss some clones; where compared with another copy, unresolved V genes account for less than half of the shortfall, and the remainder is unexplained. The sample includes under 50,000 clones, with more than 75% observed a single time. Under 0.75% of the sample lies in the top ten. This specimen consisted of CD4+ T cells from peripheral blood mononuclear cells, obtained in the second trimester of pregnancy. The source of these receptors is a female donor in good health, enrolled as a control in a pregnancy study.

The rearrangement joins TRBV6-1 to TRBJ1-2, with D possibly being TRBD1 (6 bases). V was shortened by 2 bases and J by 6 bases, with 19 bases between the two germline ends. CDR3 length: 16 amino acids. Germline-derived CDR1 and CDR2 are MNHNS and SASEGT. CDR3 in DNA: TGTGCCAGCAGTGAACGTTTTAGGCAGGGGTGGAATGGCTACACCTTC. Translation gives CASSERFRQGWNGYTF.

The CDR3 nucleotides read TGTGCCAGCAGTTTAAGCGGGGTGGGAGATACGCAGTATTTT. Residues: CASSLSGVGDTQYF. J is TRBJ2-3 and V is TRBV28; 7 bases are a match to TRBD2. With 2 bases clipped from V and 5 bases from J, the junction kept 4 bases outside the gene matches. The length of the CDR3 is 14 residues. Germline V lookup: CDR1 MDHEN, CDR2 SYDVKM.

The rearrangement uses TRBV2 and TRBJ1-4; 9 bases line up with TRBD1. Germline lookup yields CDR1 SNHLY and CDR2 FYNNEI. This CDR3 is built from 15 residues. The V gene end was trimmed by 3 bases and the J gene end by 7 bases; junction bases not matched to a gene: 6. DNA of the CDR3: TGTGCCAGCAGTGAGCAACAGGGGGCGGGTGAAAAACTGTTTTTT. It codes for CASSEQQGAGEKLFF.

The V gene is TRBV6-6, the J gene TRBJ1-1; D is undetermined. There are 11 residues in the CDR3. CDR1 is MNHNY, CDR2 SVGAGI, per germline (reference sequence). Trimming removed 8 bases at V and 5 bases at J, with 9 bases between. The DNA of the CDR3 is TGTGCCAGCGTCGGAGAGACTGAAGCTTTCTTT. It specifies CASVGETEAFF.

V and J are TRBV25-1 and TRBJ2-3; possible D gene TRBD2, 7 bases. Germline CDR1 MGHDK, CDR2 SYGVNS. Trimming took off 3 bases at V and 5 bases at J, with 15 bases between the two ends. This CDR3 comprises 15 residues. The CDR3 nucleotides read TGTGCCAGCAGTGAGCCTGGGAGGGGGGTAGATACGCAGTATTTT. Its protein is CASSEPGRGVDTQYF.

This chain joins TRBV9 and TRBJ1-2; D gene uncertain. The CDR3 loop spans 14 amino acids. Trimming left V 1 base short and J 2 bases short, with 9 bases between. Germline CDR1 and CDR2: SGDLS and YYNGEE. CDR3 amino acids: CASSVTGGNYGYTF. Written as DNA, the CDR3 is TGTGCCAGCAGCGTAACGGGCGGGAACTATGGCTACACCTTC. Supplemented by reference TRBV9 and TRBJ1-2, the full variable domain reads DSGVTQTPKHLITATGQRVTLRCSPRSGDLSVYWYQQSLDQGLQFLIQYYNGEERAKGNILERFSAQQFPDLHSELNLSSLELGDSALYFCASSVTGGNYGYTFGSGTRLTVV.

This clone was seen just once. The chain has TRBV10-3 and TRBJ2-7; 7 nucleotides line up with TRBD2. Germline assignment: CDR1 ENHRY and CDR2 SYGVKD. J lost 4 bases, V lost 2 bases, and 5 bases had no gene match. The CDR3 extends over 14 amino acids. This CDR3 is CAISEQRGPYEQYF. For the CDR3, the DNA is TGTGCCATCAGTGAGCAGCGGGGACCTTACGAGCAGTACTTC.

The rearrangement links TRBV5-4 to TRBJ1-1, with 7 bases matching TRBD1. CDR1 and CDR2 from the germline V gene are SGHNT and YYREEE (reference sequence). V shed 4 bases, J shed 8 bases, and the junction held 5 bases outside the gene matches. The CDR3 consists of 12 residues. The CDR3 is CASSPTGQEAFF. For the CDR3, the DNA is TGTGCCAGCAGCCCCACGGGACAGGAAGCTTTCTTT.

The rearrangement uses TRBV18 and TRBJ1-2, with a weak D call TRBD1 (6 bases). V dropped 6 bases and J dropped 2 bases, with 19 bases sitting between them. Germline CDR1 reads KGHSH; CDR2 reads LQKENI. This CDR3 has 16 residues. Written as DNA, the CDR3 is TGTGCCAGCTCTCCCAACATCGGACAGAGGAACTATGGCTACACCTTC. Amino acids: CASSPNIGQRNYGYTF. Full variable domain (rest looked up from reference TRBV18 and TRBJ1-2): NAGVMQNPRHLVRRRGQEARLRCSPMKGHSHVYWYRQLPEEGLKFMVYLQKENIIDESGMPKERFSAEFPKEGPSILRIQQVVRGDSAAYFCASSPNIGQRNYGYTFGSGTRLTVV.

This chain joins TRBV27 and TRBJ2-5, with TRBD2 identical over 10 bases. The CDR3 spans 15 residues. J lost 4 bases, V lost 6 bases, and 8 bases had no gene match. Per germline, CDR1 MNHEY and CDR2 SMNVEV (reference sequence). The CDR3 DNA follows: TGTGCCAGCAGGGAGCGGGGGGGGATCGGAGAGACCCAGTACTTC. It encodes CASRERGGIGETQYF.

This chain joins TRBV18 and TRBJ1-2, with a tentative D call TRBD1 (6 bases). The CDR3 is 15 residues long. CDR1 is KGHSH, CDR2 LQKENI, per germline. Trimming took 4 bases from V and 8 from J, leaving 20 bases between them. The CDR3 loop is CASSLGTGHQGGYTF. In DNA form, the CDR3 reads TGTGCCAGCTCACTGGGCACAGGGCATCAAGGGGGCTACACCTTC. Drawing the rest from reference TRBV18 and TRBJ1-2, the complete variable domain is NAGVMQNPRHLVRRRGQEARLRCSPMKGHSHVYWYRQLPEEGLKFMVYLQKENIIDESGMPKERFSAEFPKEGPSILRIQQVVRGDSAAYFCASSLGTGHQGGYTFGSGTRLTVV.

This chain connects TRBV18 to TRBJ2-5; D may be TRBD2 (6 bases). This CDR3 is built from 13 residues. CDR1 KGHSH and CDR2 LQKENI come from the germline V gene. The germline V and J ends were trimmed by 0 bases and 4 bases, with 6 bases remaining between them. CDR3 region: CASSPPGGETQYF. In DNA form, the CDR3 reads TGTGCCAGCTCACCACCGGGGGGAGAGACCCAGTACTTC.

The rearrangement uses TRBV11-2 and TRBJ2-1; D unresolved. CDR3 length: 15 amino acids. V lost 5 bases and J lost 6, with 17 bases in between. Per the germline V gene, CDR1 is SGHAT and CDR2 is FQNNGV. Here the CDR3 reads CASSTLVAVPNEQFF. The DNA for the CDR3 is TGTGCCAGCAGCACCCTCGTTGCAGTACCCAATGAGCAGTTCTTC.

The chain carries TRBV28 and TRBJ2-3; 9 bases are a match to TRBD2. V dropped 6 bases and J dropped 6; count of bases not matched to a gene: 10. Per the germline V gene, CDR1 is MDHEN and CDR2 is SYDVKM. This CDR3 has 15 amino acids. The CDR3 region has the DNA TGTGCCAGCAGCTTTATGGGTAGCGGGGGCGATACGCAGTATTTT. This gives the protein CASSFMGSGGDTQYF.

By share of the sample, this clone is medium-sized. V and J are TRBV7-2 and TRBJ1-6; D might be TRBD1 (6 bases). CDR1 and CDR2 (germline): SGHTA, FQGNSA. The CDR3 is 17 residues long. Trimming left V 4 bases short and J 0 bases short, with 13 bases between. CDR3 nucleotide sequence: TGTGCCAGCAGCTCAAGCCAGGGGAGCTCCTATAATTCACCCCTCCACTTT. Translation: CASSSSQGSSYNSPLHF.

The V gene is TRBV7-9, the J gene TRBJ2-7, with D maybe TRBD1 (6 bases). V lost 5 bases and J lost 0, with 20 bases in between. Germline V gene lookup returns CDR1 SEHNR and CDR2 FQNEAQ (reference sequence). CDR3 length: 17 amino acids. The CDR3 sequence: CASSPPRGDTNSYEQYF. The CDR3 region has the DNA TGTGCCAGCAGCCCCCCTCGTGGGGACACGAACTCCTACGAGCAGTACTTC.

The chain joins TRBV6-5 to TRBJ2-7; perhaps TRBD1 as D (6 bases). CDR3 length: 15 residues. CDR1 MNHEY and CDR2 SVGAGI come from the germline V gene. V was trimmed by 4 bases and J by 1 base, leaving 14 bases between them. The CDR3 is CASSSGDTGSYEQYF. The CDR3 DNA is TGTGCCAGCAGTTCAGGGGACACCGGATCCTACGAGCAGTACTTC.

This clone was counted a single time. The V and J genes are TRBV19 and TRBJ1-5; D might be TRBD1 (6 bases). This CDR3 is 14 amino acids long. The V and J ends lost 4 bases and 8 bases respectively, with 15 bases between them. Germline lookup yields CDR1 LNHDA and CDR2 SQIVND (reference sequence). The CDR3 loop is CASSTQGRKEPQHF. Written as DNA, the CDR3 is TGTGCCAGTAGTACCCAGGGGCGAAAAGAGCCCCAGCATTTT.

CDR3 sequence (DNA): TGTGCCAGTAGTATGCGGGAGGACATCAAAAACATTCAGTACTTC. The encoded protein is CASSMREDIKNIQYF. The chain couples TRBV19 to TRBJ2-4, with TRBD2 identical over 8 bases. Germline CDR1 reads LNHDA; CDR2 reads SQIVND (reference sequence). This CDR3 contains 15 residues. V lost 3 bases to trimming and J lost 3 bases; unmatched junction nucleotides: 4.

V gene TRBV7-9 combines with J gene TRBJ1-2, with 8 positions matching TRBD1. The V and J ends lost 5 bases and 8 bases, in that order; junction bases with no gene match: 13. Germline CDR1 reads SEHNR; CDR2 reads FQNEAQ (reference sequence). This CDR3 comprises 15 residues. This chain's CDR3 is CASSHIVDREGGYTF. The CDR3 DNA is TGTGCCAGCAGCCACATCGTGGACAGGGAGGGGGGCTACACCTTC.

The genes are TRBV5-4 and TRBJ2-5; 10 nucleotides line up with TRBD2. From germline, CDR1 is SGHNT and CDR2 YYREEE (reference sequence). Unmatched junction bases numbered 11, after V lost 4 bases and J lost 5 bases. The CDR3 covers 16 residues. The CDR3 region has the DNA TGTGCCAGCAGCCGGACTAGCGGACGCCAGCCTGAGACCCAGTACTTC. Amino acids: CASSRTSGRQPETQYF.

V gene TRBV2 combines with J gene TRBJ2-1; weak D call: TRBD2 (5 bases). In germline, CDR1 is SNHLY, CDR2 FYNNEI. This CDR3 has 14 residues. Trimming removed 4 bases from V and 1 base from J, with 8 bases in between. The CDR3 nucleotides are TGTGCCAGCAGTGTTTCGGGATCCTACAATGAGCAGTTCTTC. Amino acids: CASSVSGSYNEQFF.